What follows is one T cell receptor (beta chain) and its context. The antigen is undetermined. The sample comes from a study of OX40 agonist ivuxolimab in advanced cancers. Study summary: Ivuxolimab was delivered to patients intravenously every 2 weeks at doses spanning 0.01 to 10 mg/kg. Head and neck, renal cell, melanoma or hepatocellular carcinoma were the cancers that dose-escalation patients had. Study-wide results and caveats: CD8+ T cells averaged more expanded clones than CD4+. At 0.1 to 3.0 mg/kg and by week 6, CD4+ and CD8+ T cells in the blood had expanded clonally.

The data were produced by immunoSEQ multiplex PCR, yet TCRdb's version contains in-frame clones alone and is incomplete. Here the sample spans around 79,000 clones, about 90% being singletons. The CDR3 length is 15 residues. V lost 4 bases to trimming and J lost 0 bases, with 13 bases between them. The V gene's germline CDR1 is MNHEY and CDR2 SVGAGI. This TCR derives from an adult with an advanced solid tumor such as melanoma, head and neck, liver or kidney cancer. Sequences were derived from CD4+ or CD8+ T cells sorted from blood, sampled in a trial of the OX40 agonist ivuxolimab. The V and J genes are TRBV6-5 and TRBJ2-7; D remains ambiguous. The CDR3 loop reads CASSSPGRSSYEQYF. CDR3 nucleotide sequence: TGTGCCAGCAGTTCCCCCGGACGGAGCTCCTACGAGCAGTACTTC.